The clone carrying this T cell receptor (beta chain) was seen just once. No antigen is known for it. This sequence may be a read error, since a much larger clone differs from it by one base. This entry belongs to a study of T cells in Graves' hyperthyroidism and ophthalmopathy. Findings of the study overall: Blood held most thyroid clonotypes expanded above 0.001 frequency.

Germline lookup yields CDR1 SGDLS and CDR2 YYNGEE. CDR3 size: 15 residues. In making diagnoses, clinical symptoms, serum thyroxine and TRAb, thyroid ultrasound and orbital computed tomography were all used. Isolation of PBMCs was performed on 9.5 to 10 ml fresh peripheral blood. Template material for amplifying TCR beta CDR3 regions consisted of RNA transcripts. Carried out on the TCR CDR3, a first-round RT-PCR used the HTBI primer set. TCRdb reprocessed the multiplex PCR reads via MiXCR and lists one record per CDR3 protein. The sample has hundreds of thousands of distinct CDR3 sequences; roughly 14% are singletons.

Sequenced: blood. This TCR was sampled from a man younger than 30 with Graves' ophthalmopathy. The chain uses TRBV9 and TRBJ2-2; D perhaps matches TRBD2 (5 bases). The CDR3 DNA follows: TGTGCCAGCAGCGTAGTCCCAAGCCCGTCCGGGGAGCTGGTTTTT. It encodes CASSVVPSPSGELVF. Supplemented by reference TRBV9 and TRBJ2-2, the full variable domain reads DSGVTQTPKHLITATGQRVTLRCSPRSGDLSVYWYQQSLDQGLQFLIQYYNGEERAKGNILERFSAQQFPDLHSELNLSSLELGDSALYFCASSVVPSPSGELVFGEGSRLTVL.